This TCR beta chain was profiled in a study of cytomegalovirus exposure and HLA in healthy donors. Study results and caveats: In an earlier analysis, about 87% or about 30%: the productive usage of most TCR beta V segments. Under in vitro conditions, three CMV-associated chains were confirmed as specific for CMV antigens.

CDR1 is SEHNR and CDR2 is FQNEAQ in the germline V gene (reference sequence). Losses at the gene ends were 6 bases for V and 2 bases for J; bases not matched to a gene: 6. The CDR3 extends over 15 amino acids. This cohort consisted of healthy bone marrow donors. A word on this clone: Its specificity is not known.

Both 60 Vbeta primers and 13 Jbeta primers went into the PCR. Assay used: immunoSEQ multiplex PCR; TCRdb lists only in-frame clones, some missing. The repertoire consists of tens of thousands of clones, with 77% occurring once and the leading ten covering approximately 2.5%. This chain links TRBV7-9 with TRBJ1-5, with 8 bases fitting TRBD1. Material for sequencing was PBMCs. The sequence was collected from a woman between 35 and 50 years old in good health and CMV-seropositive. The CDR3 nucleotides are TGTGCCAGCAGTAAACCGGGACAGGGCAATCAGCCCCAGCATTTT. Amino acids: CASSKPGQGNQPQHF.